The 10 T cell receptor beta chains below all came from one sample that was sequenced in a study of cytomegalovirus exposure and HLA in healthy donors. Primers included in the PCR were 60 Vbeta and 13 Jbeta primers. Sequencing used immunoSEQ multiplex PCR; TCRdb keeps in-frame clones, though not all of them. The sample comprises about 110,000 clones, approximately 83% of which are singletons, and more than 1.5% rests with the top ten. Sequencing was carried out using PBMCs. The receptors derive from a man in his forties in good health and CMV-seronegative.

This clone has just a few counts. This chain joins TRBV27 and TRBJ2-6; D is unresolved. The V gene lost 1 base and the J gene lost 0 bases, with 7 bases spanning the gap. In germline, CDR1 is MNHEY, CDR2 SMNVEV (reference sequence). The CDR3 runs to 16 residues. CDR3 in amino acids: CASSLYRASGANVLTF. CDR3 bases: TGTGCCAGCAGTTTATATCGAGCCTCTGGGGCCAACGTCCTGACTTTC.

The table lists this clone with a few counts. V and J are TRBV28 and TRBJ1-2; perhaps TRBD1 as D (6 bases). V gave up 4 bases and J gave up 6 bases, with 15 bases separating them. The CDR3 has 14 residues. Germline loops: CDR1 MDHEN, CDR2 SYDVKM. The CDR3 DNA follows: TGTGCCAGCAGTTCCCAAGGGGGGGTCGATGGCTACACCTTC. Protein: CASSSQGGVDGYTF.

This chain joins TRBV5-4 and TRBJ1-2, with D uncertain. V was cut by 4 bases and J by 2 bases, with 9 bases left in between. The CDR3 is made up of 13 amino acids. Germline V gene sequence: CDR1 SGHNT, CDR2 YYREEE (reference sequence). The CDR3 DNA reads as TGTGCCAGCAGCAGCAGACAAAACTATGGCTACACCTTC. It specifies CASSSRQNYGYTF.

The chain has TRBV28 and TRBJ2-7; a possible D gene is TRBD1 (6 bases). CDR1 is MDHEN and CDR2 is SYDVKM in the germline V gene. The CDR3 covers 15 residues. The V end lost 1 base, the J end lost 0 bases, and 10 bases lay between the germline ends. CDR3 nucleotides: TGTGCCAGCAGTTTATTCCGGGACAACTCCTACGAGCAGTACTTC. This gives the protein CASSLFRDNSYEQYF.

The chain employs TRBV6-5 and TRBJ1-1, with D possibly being TRBD1 (5 bases). Germline CDR1 reads MNHEY; CDR2 reads SVGAGI. V dropped 6 bases and J dropped 2 bases, with 10 bases sitting between them. This CDR3 has 13 amino acids. In DNA form, the CDR3 reads TGTGCCAGCAGCCTCGGACACAACACTGAAGCTTTCTTT. Encoded protein: CASSLGHNTEAFF.

The chain links TRBV19 to TRBJ1-2; 9 bases agree with TRBD1. The CDR3 length is 14 residues. V lost 3 bases and J lost 8; bases outside the gene matches: 7. Germline V gene sequence: CDR1 LNHDA, CDR2 SQIVND (reference sequence). The CDR3, as DNA: TGTGCCAGTAGTATCGGTGGGACAGGGAAGGGCTACACCTTC. As protein: CASSIGGTGKGYTF.

The DNA for the CDR3 is TGTGCCAGCAGCTTGCTCTTGACAGGGGGAAGGTTCGGAGAAAAACTGTTTTTT. Translation gives CASSLLLTGGRFGEKLFF. The V and J genes are TRBV7-2 and TRBJ1-4; 9 bases map to TRBD1. The CDR3 runs 18 residues. Germline V gene sequence: CDR1 SGHTA, CDR2 FQGNSA. V lost 3 bases and J lost 8; bases outside the gene matches: 16.

V and J are TRBV5-1 and TRBJ2-3; 7 nucleotides line up with TRBD1. The CDR3 consists of 16 residues. Germline V gene lookup returns CDR1 SGHRS and CDR2 YFSETQ. V lost 7 bases to trimming and J lost 3 bases; unmatched junction nucleotides: 14. The DNA for the CDR3 is TGCGCCAGCTCCCGGACAGGATCCCAAGGGACAGATACGCAGTATTTT. Protein product: CASSRTGSQGTDTQYF.

The chain links TRBV5-1 to TRBJ2-3; 8 bases are a match to TRBD2. From germline, CDR1 is SGHRS and CDR2 YFSETQ. The CDR3 loop spans 14 amino acids. Losses at the gene ends were 4 bases for V and 2 bases for J; bases not matched to a gene: 3. CDR3 loop: CASSVAGYTDTQYF. CDR3 nucleotide sequence: TGCGCCAGCAGCGTAGCGGGATACACAGATACGCAGTATTTT.

In its sample, this clone was seen once. This chain uses TRBV6-1 with TRBJ1-4; D is possibly TRBD1 (5 bases). The CDR3 covers 16 residues. V shed 0 bases and J shed 7 bases, with 15 bases lying between them. Germline V lookup: CDR1 MNHNS, CDR2 SASEGT. The CDR3 coding sequence is TGTGCCAGCAGTGAAGCGCCAGTGTGGGGGGGTGAAAAACTGTTTTTT. This sequence encodes CASSEAPVWGGEKLFF.